Given below is one T cell receptor (beta chain) in context. The antigen remains unidentified. Amplification used 60 Vbeta primers and 13 Jbeta primers. Clones were read by immunoSEQ multiplex PCR, and TCRdb kept only the in-frame ones, dropping some. This sample has roughly 58,000 clones, with 80% found just once. This sample was included in a study of cytomegalovirus exposure and HLA in healthy donors. Study-wide findings and caveats: A few CMV-associated chains proved CMV antigen-specific in vitro. An observed cluster of highly shared sequence variants was recorded as a likely sequencing artifact.

The sequencing sample was made of PBMCs. The origin of this receptor is a woman aged 40 to 50 in good health and CMV-seronegative.

The CDR3: CASSLRGFGDEQYF. Written as DNA, the CDR3 is TGTGCCAGCAGCTTAAGGGGTTTCGGAGACGAGCAGTACTTC. The gene calls are TRBV7-9 and TRBJ2-7, with a possible D match to TRBD1 (5 bases). The CDR3 runs 14 residues. V was clipped by 2 bases and J by 5 bases, with 13 bases between them. Germline loops: CDR1 SEHNR, CDR2 FQNEAQ (reference sequence).